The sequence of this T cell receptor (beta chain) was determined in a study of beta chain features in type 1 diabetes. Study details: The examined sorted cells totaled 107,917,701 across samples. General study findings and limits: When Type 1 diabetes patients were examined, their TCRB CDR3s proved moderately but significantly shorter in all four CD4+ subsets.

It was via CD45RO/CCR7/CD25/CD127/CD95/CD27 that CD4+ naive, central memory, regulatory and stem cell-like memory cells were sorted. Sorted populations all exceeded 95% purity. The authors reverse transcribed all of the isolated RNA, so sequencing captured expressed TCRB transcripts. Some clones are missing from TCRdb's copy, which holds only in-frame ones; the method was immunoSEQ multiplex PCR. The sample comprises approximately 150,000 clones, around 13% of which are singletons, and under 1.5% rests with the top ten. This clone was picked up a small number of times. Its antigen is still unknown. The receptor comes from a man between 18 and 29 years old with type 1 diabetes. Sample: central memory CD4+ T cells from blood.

CDR3 sequence reads: CASSLGGQGNSPLHF. DNA of the CDR3: TGTGCCAGCAGCTTAGGGGGACAGGGTAATTCACCCCTCCACTTT. The genes are TRBV7-6 and TRBJ1-6, with 9 bases lining up with TRBD1. This CDR3 has 15 amino acids. The germline V gene encodes CDR1 SGHVS and CDR2 FNYEAQ. Trimming removed 1 base from V and 6 bases from J; junction bases left unmatched: 1. Using reference TRBV7-6 and TRBJ1-6 for the parts outside the CDR3, the full variable domain is GAGVSQSPRYKVTKRGQDVALRCDPISGHVSLYWYRQALGQGPEFLTYFNYEAQQDKSGLPNDRFSAERPEGSISTLTIQRTEQRDSAMYRCASSLGGQGNSPLHFGNGTRLTVT.